This passage covers 29 T cell receptor beta chains from one sample sequenced in a study of T cells in Graves' hyperthyroidism and ophthalmopathy (dated by TCRdb to between 2018 and 2021). Receptors were amplified or captured by multiplex PCR. Sequenced on an Illumina HiSeq 2000. TCR beta CDR3 regions were amplified from RNA transcripts. A first-round RT-PCR of the TCR CDR3 used the HTBI primer set with the Qiagen OneStep RT-PCR kit. Through fastp at Q25 and MiXCR, TCRdb rebuilt clones from the public reads, retaining in-frame beta chains. Every CDR3 protein is listed once, alongside the most common genes and DNA of its rows. The table for this sample lists about 590,000 distinct CDR3 sequences; approximately 15% of them were counted only once. The top ten clonotypes cover about 6.6% of the sample. Sequencing used blood. These receptors were taken from a woman aged 18 to 35 with Graves' ophthalmopathy.

V and J are TRBV20-1 and TRBJ1-2; 8 bases map to TRBD1. This CDR3 is 13 amino acids long. V trimming: 5 bases; J trimming: 2 bases; junction bases outside the gene matches: 4. Germline V gene sequence: CDR1 DFQATT, CDR2 SNEGSKA (reference sequence). CDR3 bases: TGCAGTGCTGGCAGACAGGGGAACTATGGCTACACCTTC. This gives the protein CSAGRQGNYGYTF.

This clonotype was detected ten times or more. The chain combines TRBV6-2 or TRBV6-3 with TRBJ2-1, with 7 bases matching TRBD1. J lost 5 bases, V lost 4 bases, and 2 bases had no gene match. The germline CDR1 and CDR2 sequences are MNHEY and SVGEGT. This CDR3 has 13 amino acids. CDR3 in DNA: TGTGCCAGCAGTTGGACAGGAGACAATGAGCAGTTCTTC. Translation: CASSWTGDNEQFF.

This clonotype was seen just once. The chain employs TRBV28 and TRBJ2-5; D remains unclear. V gave up 6 bases and J gave up 5 bases, with 16 bases separating them. This CDR3 is built from 14 residues. CDR1 MDHEN and CDR2 SYDVKM come from the germline V gene. The chain's CDR3 is CASSQEELRETQYF. The DNA of the CDR3 is TGTGCCAGCAGCCAAGAAGAGCTTCGGGAGACCCAGTACTTC.

The rearrangement joins TRBV12-3 or TRBV12-4 to TRBJ2-2; 10 bases align to TRBD1. The CDR3 spans 16 residues. J lost 3 bases, V lost 6 bases, and 7 bases had no gene match. The CDR3 DNA reads TGTGCCAGCAGGCCCCCCGGGACAGGGGACACCGGGGAGCTGTTTTTT. Protein sequence: CASRPPGTGDTGELFF.

This clonotype was seen ten or more times. This chain uses TRBV20-1 with TRBJ1-1; 8 bases match TRBD1. J was trimmed by 1 base and V by 1 base; bases with no gene match: 11. The germline gives CDR1 DFQATT, CDR2 SNEGSKA (reference sequence). CDR3 length: 17 amino acids. The CDR3 DNA is TGCAGTGCTAGAGGGGGGGCAGGGGGCCTTGGGAACACTGAAGCTTTCTTT. The encoded protein is CSARGGAGGLGNTEAFF.

The chain links TRBV11-3 to TRBJ1-1; D is unclear. V lost 5 bases, J lost 8 bases, and 18 bases lay in between. This CDR3 comprises 14 residues. From germline, CDR1 is SGHNT and CDR2 YENEEA. CDR3 nucleotides: TGTGCCAGCAGCGTAGGGCCAGGATTAGCCGAAGCTTTCTTT. Amino acid sequence: CASSVGPGLAEAFF.

A note on this clonotype: This could be a read error, since a much larger clone is one nucleotide away. The conserved phenylalanine or tryptophan normally closing the CDR3 is absent here, so this likely arose from a read error. The rearrangement joins TRBV7-2 to TRBJ1-2; D ambiguous. This CDR3 is built from 14 residues. Germline V gene data show CDR1 as SGHTA and CDR2 as FQGNSA. V was clipped by 4 bases and J by 2 bases, with 11 bases between them. The CDR3 region is CASSSGPANYGYTS. The DNA for the CDR3 is TGTGCCAGCAGCTCTGGACCGGCGAACTATGGCTACACCTCC.

Only a few counts were recorded for this clonotype. The V call is TRBV27, the J call TRBJ2-7, with D perhaps TRBD1 (8 bases). Germline values: CDR1 MNHEY, CDR2 SMNVEV (reference sequence). The CDR3 spans 15 residues. V lost 3 bases and J 7 bases, leaving 19 bases between the germline ends. CDR3 residues: CASSFTTTGGGEQYF. The DNA of the CDR3 is TGTGCCAGCAGTTTCACAACTACAGGGGGGGGGGAGCAGTACTTC.

About this clonotype: One base away lies a much larger clone, so this may be a sequencing read error. This sequence joins TRBV12-3 or TRBV12-4 and TRBJ1-1; D gene unclear. The CDR3 covers 12 residues. CDR3 protein: CASSSGFTEVFF. The CDR3 nucleotides are TGTGCCAGCAGTTCGGGGTTCACTGAAGTTTTCTTT.

The V call is TRBV18, the J call TRBJ1-1, with TRBD1 matching 7 bases. Germline V CDR1 and CDR2: KGHSH, LQKENI. This CDR3 is built from 15 residues. The J segment lost 0 bases and the V segment lost 2 bases, leaving 3 bases of the junction unmatched. Here the CDR3 DNA reads TGTGCCAGCTCACCAAGTACAGGGGTGAACACTGAAGCTTTCTTT. Protein sequence: CASSPSTGVNTEAFF.

This clonotype was counted many times. J is TRBJ2-1 and V is TRBV6-1, with D perhaps being TRBD1 or TRBD2 (5 bases each). V was clipped by 6 bases and J by 2 bases, with 14 bases between them. Per germline, CDR1 MNHNS and CDR2 SASEGT. The CDR3 runs to 15 residues. CDR3 loop: CASRTGTAAYNEQFF. The DNA for the CDR3 is TGTGCCAGCAGGACCGGGACGGCCGCCTACAATGAGCAGTTCTTC.

Many counts were recorded for this clonotype. The chain links TRBV27 to TRBJ1-5; no clear D gene. The ends were cut back, 2 bases at V and 5 bases at J, with 13 bases in the middle. CDR1 and CDR2 (germline): MNHEY, SMNVEV (reference sequence). CDR3 length: 15 amino acids. The CDR3 DNA reads as TGTGCCAGCAGTTTAATGGTAGGGCAGGATCAGCCCCAGCATTTT. Amino acids: CASSLMVGQDQPQHF.

This clonotype was detected ten times or more. V usage is TRBV11-2 and J usage is TRBJ2-2, with D possibly matching TRBD1 (5 bases). The V end lost 3 bases, the J end lost 0 bases, and 11 bases lay between the germline ends. The length of the CDR3 is 16 residues. CDR1 and CDR2 (germline): SGHAT, FQNNGV. DNA of the CDR3: TGTGCCAGCAGCTTCACAGGTTTGCCGAACACCGGGGAGCTGTTTTTT. Translated, it gives CASSFTGLPNTGELFF.

This clonotype appeared many times. The rearrangement joins TRBV10-2 to TRBJ2-7; D call uncertain. V was pared by 3 bases and J by 4 bases, with 19 bases between. Germline loops: CDR1 WSHSY, CDR2 SAAADI. This CDR3 spans 16 amino acids. The CDR3 DNA follows: TGCGCCAGCAGTGAAGACATGGATCCTGGTGTGTACGAGCAGTACTTC. This encodes CASSEDMDPGVYEQYF.

The sample holds many counts of this clonotype. This rearrangement joins TRBV4-1 to TRBJ2-3, with unresolved D. The CDR3 covers 12 residues. The V and J ends lost 3 bases and 3 bases respectively, with 4 bases between them. Looked up from germline, CDR1 is MGHRA and CDR2 is YSYEKL. CDR3 bases: TGCGCCAGCAGCCACCCGACAGATACGCAGTATTTT. Its translation: CASSHPTDTQYF.

The chain couples TRBV5-6 to TRBJ1-1; tentatively, D is TRBD1 (5 bases). Trimming shortened V by 4 bases and J by 5 bases, and 15 bases separated the two germline ends. Looked up from germline, CDR1 is SGHDT and CDR2 is YYEEEE. This CDR3 region has 14 residues. In DNA form, the CDR3 reads TGTGCCAGCAGCCCCCCCGGGGGGAAAACTGAAGCTTTCTTT. The encoded protein is CASSPPGGKTEAFF. Using reference TRBV5-6 and TRBJ1-1 for the parts outside the CDR3, the full variable domain is DAGVTQSPTHLIKTRGQQVTLRCSPKSGHDTVSWYQQALGQGPQFIFQYYEEEERQRGNFPDRFSGHQFPNYSSELNVNALLLGDSALYLCASSPPGGKTEAFFGQGTRLTVV.

This clonotype was seen ten or more times. The chain joins TRBV28 to TRBJ2-1; TRBD2 matches 10 bases. The CDR3 runs to 16 residues. Germline V CDR1 and CDR2: MDHEN, SYDVKM. Unmatched junction bases numbered 7, after V lost 4 bases and J lost 4 bases. The CDR3 nucleotides read TGTGCCAGCAGTTCCCCCGGGACTAGCGAGTACAATGAGCAGTTCTTC. The encoded protein is CASSSPGTSEYNEQFF. The variable domain in full, with the rest retrieved from reference TRBV28 and TRBJ2-1, is DVKVTQSSRYLVKRTGEKVFLECVQDMDHENMFWYRQDPGLGLRLIYFSYDVKMKEKGDIPEGYSVSREKKERFSLILESASTNQTSMYLCASSSPGTSEYNEQFFGPGTRLTVL.

This clonotype was seen a few times. V and J are TRBV7-8 and TRBJ1-2, with TRBD1 as a possible D gene (5 bases). The length of the CDR3 is 18 residues. V gave up 5 bases and J gave up 4 bases, with 26 bases separating them. From germline, CDR1 is SGHVS and CDR2 FQNEAQ. The CDR3 nucleotides are TGTGCCAGCAGCAGCCTAAAGGCGGCGGGGCCCTTCTCCTATGGCTACACCTTC. This gives the protein CASSSLKAAGPFSYGYTF.

This clonotype occurred many times. The chain links TRBV2 to TRBJ2-1; 8 nucleotides agree with TRBD1. The CDR3 covers 16 residues. The trim removed 6 bases at V and 4 bases at J, leaving 11 bases unmatched. The germline V gene has CDR1 SNHLY and CDR2 FYNNEI. The CDR3 DNA reads TGTGCCAGCAGCGTACAGGGGGACCCTTCTTACAATGAGCAGTTCTTC. This codes for CASSVQGDPSYNEQFF. Based on the CDR3 plus reference TRBV2 and TRBJ2-1, the full variable domain is EPEVTQTPSHQVTQMGQEVILRCVPISNHLYFYWYRQILGQKVEFLVSFYNNEISEKSEIFDDQFSVERPDGSNFTLKIRSTKLEDSAMYFCASSVQGDPSYNEQFFGPGTRLTVL.

This clonotype was counted a few times. The CDR3 DNA is TGTGCCACCAGTGATTTATCAACAGATACGCAGTATTTT. Its protein is CATSDLSTDTQYF. The gene calls are TRBV24-1 and TRBJ2-3, with D uncertain. Germline CDR1 KGHDR, CDR2 SFDVKD. The CDR3 has 13 amino acids. The germline V and J ends were trimmed by 1 base and 3 bases, with 4 bases remaining between them.

This clonotype has ten or more counts. J is TRBJ1-4 and V is TRBV12-3 or TRBV12-4, with D perhaps matching TRBD1 (6 bases). The CDR3 spans 20 residues. Trimming left V 6 bases short and J 3 bases short, with 29 bases between. CDR3 bases: TGTGCCAGCAGAAGTAATCGGGGGCGAGGATTTGGTGCGGCTAATGAAAAACTGTTTTTT. Residues: CASRSNRGRGFGAANEKLFF.

This chain connects TRBV18 to TRBJ2-4, with D perhaps TRBD1 or TRBD2 (5 bases each). Trimming removed 0 bases from V and 0 bases from J, with 15 bases in between. The CDR3 extends over 18 amino acids. CDR1 and CDR2 from the germline V gene are KGHSH and LQKENI. DNA for the CDR3: TGTGCCAGCTCACCACCCGGGACCGCGGCGATAGCCAAAAACATTCAGTACTTC. Translation gives CASSPPGTAAIAKNIQYF.

This clonotype was observed at least ten times. The gene calls are TRBV30 and TRBJ2-2; tentative D call: TRBD2 (5 bases). Trimming took 3 bases from V and 3 from J, leaving 8 bases between them. Germline values: CDR1 GTSNPN, CDR2 SVGIG (reference sequence). This CDR3 has 13 residues. The CDR3 protein is CAWRDSYTGELFF. CDR3 DNA: TGTGCCTGGAGGGACTCCTACACCGGGGAGCTGTTTTTT.

The gene calls are TRBV11-3 and TRBJ2-7; 11 bases match TRBD1. The junction had 8 bases not matched to a gene; V was cut back by 3 bases and J by 4 bases. The CDR3 length is 16 residues. The germline V gene encodes CDR1 SGHNT and CDR2 YENEEA. In DNA form, the CDR3 reads TGTGCCAGCAGCTTGATCGGGACAGGGGGAATTTACGAGCAGTACTTC. Residues: CASSLIGTGGIYEQYF. The full variable domain, completed using reference TRBV11-3 and TRBJ2-7, is EAGVVQSPRYKIIEKKQPVAFWCNPISGHNTLYWYLQNLGQGPELLIRYENEEAVDDSQLPKDRFSAERLKGVDSTLKIQPAELGDSAVYLCASSLIGTGGIYEQYFGPGTRLTVT.

The chain carries TRBV12-3 or TRBV12-4 and TRBJ2-7; 10 bases align to TRBD2. CDR3 length: 15 amino acids. V shed 5 bases, J shed 2 bases, and the junction held 6 bases outside the gene matches. CDR3 protein: CASSLGLAPAYEQYF. The CDR3 DNA reads as TGTGCCAGCAGTCTGGGACTAGCGCCCGCCTACGAGCAGTACTTC.

In its sample, this clonotype was seen many times. The V gene is TRBV28, the J gene TRBJ1-1, with D maybe TRBD1 (5 bases). The germline V gene encodes CDR1 MDHEN and CDR2 SYDVKM. V gave up 11 bases and J gave up 3 bases, with 13 bases separating them. The CDR3 runs to 12 residues. CDR3 DNA sequence: TGTGCCGTCCAGGGTTTCTACACTGAAGCTTTCTTT. Its translation: CAVQGFYTEAFF.

The V gene is TRBV7-8, the J gene TRBJ1-3; D call uncertain. The CDR3 runs to 15 residues. Germline CDR1 is SGHVS and CDR2 is FQNEAQ. V was cut by 5 bases and J by 0 bases, with 11 bases left in between. Written as DNA, the CDR3 is TGTGCCAGCAGCCACCGACGCCCCTCTGGAAACACCATATATTTT. Translation: CASSHRRPSGNTIYF.

The gene calls are TRBV9 and TRBJ1-2; tentatively, D is TRBD1 (6 bases). V shed 1 base and J shed 2 bases, with 12 bases lying between them. This CDR3 spans 15 amino acids. Germline-derived CDR1 and CDR2 are SGDLS and YYNGEE. CDR3 sequence (DNA): TGTGCCAGCAGCGTACGTTCAGGGGCCAACTATGGCTACACCTTC. It codes for CASSVRSGANYGYTF.

This clonotype was picked up many times. V is TRBV7-3 and J is TRBJ1-1, with 8 bases identical to TRBD1. With 5 bases clipped from V and 6 bases from J, the junction kept 8 bases outside the gene matches. The CDR3 has 14 amino acids. CDR1 and CDR2 (germline): SGHTA, FQGTGA. The chain's CDR3 is CASSPGQGFAEAFF. The CDR3 DNA reads as TGTGCCAGCAGCCCAGGACAGGGATTCGCTGAAGCTTTCTTT.